A selection of T cell receptor beta chains follows, all from one sample in a study of blood T cell repertoires in COVID-19. Profiled with immunoSEQ multiplex PCR; TCRdb holds only in-frame clones, not every one. The table records 35,000 to 45,000 clones, over 75% of them present only once. Source material: peripheral blood. The receptors derive from a human donor in a cohort sampled during active COVID-19. The CDR3 runs from the conserved cysteine through the conserved F or W. Fields, in order: clone size, V gene, CDR3 length, J gene, D gene, CDR3 protein, CDR3 DNA. A D gene is named only where the DNA matches it firmly. Clone size is given for some rows only: seen once, a few or many times, or a class if the clone is expanded.

-	TRBV6-5	13	TRBJ1-2	-	CASAEDPLYGYTF	TGTGCCAGCGCGGAGGACCCCCTCTATGGCTACACCTTC
-	TRBV13	12	TRBJ2-3	-	CASSFGLTPQYF	TGTGCCAGCAGCTTCGGCTTGACTCCGCAGTATTTT
-	TRBV7-8	15	TRBJ2-1	TRBD2	CASSPSGGVYNEQFF	TGTGCCAGCAGCCCTAGCGGGGGGGTATACAATGAGCAGTTCTTC
-	TRBV19	13	TRBJ1-1	-	CASRTRGSTEAFF	TGTGCCAGTAGGACTCGGGGAAGCACTGAAGCTTTCTTT
-	TRBV10-2	13	TRBJ1-4	TRBD1	CASSDRGPEKLFF	TGCGCCAGCAGTGACAGGGGGCCTGAAAAACTGTTTTTT
few	TRBV24-1	15	TRBJ2-3	-	CATSDLTGRADTQYF	TGTGCCACCAGTGATTTGACAGGGAGAGCAGATACGCAGTATTTT
-	TRBV5-4	14	TRBJ2-2	-	CASSLPRDTGELFF	TGTGCCAGCAGCTTGCCACGGGACACCGGGGAGCTGTTTTTT
-	TRBV7-9	15	TRBJ2-7	TRBD2	CASSNHSGGAYEQYF	TGTGCCAGCAGCAACCATAGCGGGGGTGCCTACGAGCAGTACTTC
-	TRBV30	15	TRBJ2-4	-	CAWSGQGIAKNIQYF	TGTGCCTGGAGTGGTCAGGGAATAGCCAAAAACATTCAGTACTTC
-	TRBV27	18	TRBJ2-3	TRBD2	CASSSTPGPRGGTDTQYF	TGTGCCAGCAGTTCAACCCCGGGACCCCGGGGGGGCACAGATACGCAGTATTTT
-	TRBV9	14	TRBJ2-2	-	CASSVEGGAGELFF	TGTGCCAGCAGCGTAGAAGGCGGAGCCGGGGAGCTGTTTTTT
-	TRBV30	15	TRBJ1-2	-	CAWSVKGRTAYGYTF	TGTGCCTGGAGTGTTAAAGGCAGAACAGCCTATGGCTACACCTTC
-	TRBV5-1	13	TRBJ1-2	TRBD1	CASSLGQGDGYTF	TGCGCCAGCAGCTTGGGACAGGGTGATGGCTACACCTTC
few	TRBV7-8	16	TRBJ2-1	TRBD2	CASSARTRFDKNEQFF	TGTGCCAGCAGCGCTAGGACTAGGTTCGACAAGAATGAGCAGTTCTTC
-	TRBV2	14	TRBJ1-1	TRBD1	CASRLQGAPTEAFF	TGTGCCAGCAGGCTACAGGGGGCGCCCACTGAAGCTTTCTTT
-	TRBV27	15	TRBJ2-6	-	CASRPGHSGANVLTF	TGTGCCAGCAGGCCAGGACACTCTGGGGCCAACGTCCTGACTTTC
-	TRBV30	12	TRBJ2-7	-	CAWSVDRNEQYF	TGTGCCTGGAGTGTAGACAGGAACGAGCAGTACTTC
-	TRBV2	16	TRBJ2-1	TRBD1	CASGRQGETTYNEQFF	TGTGCCAGCGGGCGACAGGGGGAAACAACCTACAATGAGCAGTTCTTC
-	TRBV6-7	16	TRBJ2-7	TRBD2	CASSYFITGGSYEQYF	TGTGCCAGCAGTTACTTTATCACGGGAGGCTCCTACGAGCAGTACTTC
-	TRBV18	13	TRBJ2-7	TRBD1	CASSPGQGGEQYF	TGTGCCAGCTCACCGGGACAGGGGGGCGAGCAGTACTTC
-	TRBV29-1	15	TRBJ2-1	TRBD2	CSADGTGGLNNEQFF	TGCAGCGCTGATGGGACGGGAGGCCTTAACAATGAGCAGTTCTTC
-	TRBV23-1	20	TRBJ2-2	TRBD1	CASSQSRRQGAPANTGELFF	TGCGCCAGCAGTCAATCGAGGCGGCAGGGGGCCCCCGCGAACACCGGGGAGCTGTTTTTT
-	TRBV30	13	TRBJ2-1	-	CAWSQGLGDEQFF	TGTGCCTGGAGTCAGGGGTTGGGGGATGAGCAGTTCTTC
-	TRBV6-1	18	TRBJ2-1	TRBD2	CASSVHSGGLSSYNEQFF	TGTGCCAGCAGTGTACATAGCGGGGGCCTGAGCTCCTACAATGAGCAGTTCTTC
-	TRBV27	15	TRBJ1-1	TRBD1	CASSSHRGMNTEAFF	TGTGCCAGCAGTTCCCACAGGGGAATGAACACTGAAGCTTTCTTT
-	TRBV20-1	14	TRBJ2-7	TRBD2	CSASGVAGWGEQYF	TGCAGTGCTAGTGGGGTAGCGGGGTGGGGCGAGCAGTACTTC